This TCR beta chain was found in a study of T cells in placental villitis. Study-wide context: Placental TCR-beta repertoires were compared across villitis of unknown etiology, gestational-age-matched unaffected controls, and infectious villitis in order to test an allograft-versus-infection hypothesis. Results and caveats for the whole study, not just this receptor: Because the paraffin blocks included small amounts of decidua, some of the captured T cells, particularly in controls, may have been decidual rather than villous infiltrates. Villitis of unknown etiology placentae showed higher clonality than controls (median about 0.05 versus 0.006, p=0.0025), indicating clonal expansion. Sequencing bulk tissue made it impossible to distinguish helper, regulatory or cytotoxic T cells or to tell maternal from fetal T cells, and the approach excluded gamma-delta receptors. CMV-specific clone frequencies were higher in infectious CMV cases than in villitis of unknown etiology (about 0.0099 vs 0.00097), which did not differ from controls. In villitis of unknown etiology, the expanded clones were mostly private to each individual placenta, which suggests that there was no single initiating antigen.

CDR1 and CDR2 were assigned from the germline V gene as MDHEN and SYDVKM. From its cysteine to its phenylalanine, the CDR3 spans 14 amino acids. Of the read, only the CDR3 DNA is kept; its 42 bases are in frame from base 1. The junction carries 17 bases between V and J, which are trimmed by 8 bases and 4 bases respectively. The immunoSEQ v4 bias-controlled multiplex PCR assay, performed blinded to group allocation, was used to amplify TCR-beta CDR3 regions from genomic DNA. To estimate the quantities of nucleated cells and T cells in each sample, reference gene primers were added alongside the TCR-beta primers. Sequencing of the libraries was performed on an Illumina MiSeq with a 100-cycle paired-end protocol. The original pipeline was this. In the immunoSEQ Analyzer software, diversity and richness were calculated, with richness measured by iChao1 and clonality based on Pielou evenness and Shannon diversity on a 0-1 scale where a higher value means less diversity. CDR3 amino acid sequences with V/J genes were queried against VDJdb for CMV, EBV and influenza A specificities using confidence 3 and substitution 2. TCR-beta amino acid clonotype overlap between villitis of unknown etiology, infectious villitis and control repertoires was assessed with the Morisita-Horn index. Sourced from immuneACCESS, this table was stored by TCRdb with only in-frame sequences that have V and J called. A share of the clones is absent; for the studies checked, an unresolved V gene accounts for under half, and the remainder has no known explanation. The V and J calls and clone size were taken over from that table, and D and trimming were inferred from the DNA. The sample data list some 990 clones, and more than 75% of these were observed just once. The ten largest clones take up around 7% of the sample.

This clone has just one count. The antigen this receptor binds is unknown. Base qualities were left out, and no much larger clone turns up one base away. Nine to eleven placentae with a pathological diagnosis of high-grade villitis of unknown etiology were selected using the Amsterdam Criteria. Compared with the control and infectious villitis groups, mothers with villitis of unknown etiology had significantly greater gravidity and parity and more prior miscarriages. Placentae were collected after delivery and examined grossly and histologically before archival tissue was selected. Five 10-micron scrolls were cut from each FFPE block, and DNA was then isolated using the AllPrep DNA/RNA FFPE Tissue kit. NanoDrop was used to check DNA concentration and purity, while a Bioanalyzer was used to assess RNA quality.

Recombination connected TRBV28 to TRBJ2-5, with the D segment possibly TRBD1 or TRBD2, each aligning over 5 bases. Sequenced material: placental tissue containing maternal and fetal cells. This clonotype was obtained from a human patient with villitis of unknown etiology; the placental T cells may come from both mother and fetus. The CDR3 protein sequence reads: CASGEWGIGETQYF. The sequenced DNA: TGTGCCAGCGGGGAGTGGGGGATTGGAGAGACCCAGTACTTC.